This T cell receptor (beta chain) was identified in a study of blood T cell repertoires in COVID-19. Study background: There were acute and convalescent COVID-19 samples, and they came from the United States, Italy and Spain. PBMCs, B-cell-depleted T cells, or T cells provided the cDNA or gDNA that made up the material.

Original processing methods: Estimated nucleated cell counts came from reference gene primer amplification. Sequencing used immunoSEQ multiplex PCR; TCRdb keeps in-frame clones, though not all of them. V, J and clone size were drawn from that table, and D and trimming were deduced from the DNA. Found here are 150,000 to 200,000 clones, 86% of them singletons; the top ten hold around 3.5%. CDR3 length: 14 amino acids. In germline, CDR1 is SQVTM, CDR2 ANQGSEA. V lost 5 bases to trimming and J lost 1 base; unmatched junction nucleotides: 3. This clonotype originated in a man in his sixties or seventies with acute or convalescent COVID-19. The J gene is TRBJ2-5, the V gene TRBV29-1; 11 bases map to TRBD2. Source material: peripheral blood. CDR3 amino acids: CSVRLAGLQETQYF. CDR3 nucleotides: TGCAGCGTTCGACTAGCGGGGCTCCAAGAGACCCAGTACTTC.